There are many counts of the clone carrying this T cell receptor (beta chain). This specimen belongs to a study of blood T cells in healthy people across ages. V shed 5 bases, J shed 3 bases, and the junction held 4 bases outside the gene matches. Looked up from germline, CDR1 is SGHTA and CDR2 is FQGNSA. The CDR3 spans 16 residues. The use of a sample-barcoded 5' primer and a J-beta primer mix characterized a second PCR of roughly 6 to 11 cycles. TCRdb reprocessed the 5' RACE reads via MiXCR and lists one record per CDR3 protein. Among approximately 800,000 distinct CDR3 sequences listed, just under 25% were seen once. The same data also contributed to another study, on T cells of mothers and their children. This second study notes: Reads recorded for TCR beta CDR3 numbered over 10 million per mother and approximately 2.9 million per child.

The TCR was taken from a boy younger than 18 in good health. The chain recombines TRBV7-2 with TRBJ2-5; the match to TRBD2 covers 15 bases. Sample: blood. The CDR3 DNA reads as TGTGCCAGCAGCCTCGGACTAGCGGGGGGGGAAGAGACCCAGTACTTC. It yields the protein CASSLGLAGGEETQYF.